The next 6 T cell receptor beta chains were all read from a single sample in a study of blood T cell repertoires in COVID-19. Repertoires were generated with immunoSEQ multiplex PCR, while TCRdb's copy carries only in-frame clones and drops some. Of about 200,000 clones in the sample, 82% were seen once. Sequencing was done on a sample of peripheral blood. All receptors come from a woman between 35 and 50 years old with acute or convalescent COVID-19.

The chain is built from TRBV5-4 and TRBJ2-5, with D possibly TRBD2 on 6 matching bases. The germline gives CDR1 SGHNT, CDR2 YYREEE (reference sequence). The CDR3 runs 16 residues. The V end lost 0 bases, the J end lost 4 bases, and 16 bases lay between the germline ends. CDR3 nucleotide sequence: TGTGCCAGCAGCTTGGGGGGGAGGAGGGGCGGAGAGACCCAGTACTTC. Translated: CASSLGGRRGGETQYF.

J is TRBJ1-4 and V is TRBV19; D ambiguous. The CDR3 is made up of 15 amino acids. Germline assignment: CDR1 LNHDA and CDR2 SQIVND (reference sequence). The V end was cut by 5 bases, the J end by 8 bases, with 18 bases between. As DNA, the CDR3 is TGTGCCAGTAGTCCGGGAACGCACTGGGCGGAAAAACTGTTTTTT. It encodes CASSPGTHWAEKLFF.

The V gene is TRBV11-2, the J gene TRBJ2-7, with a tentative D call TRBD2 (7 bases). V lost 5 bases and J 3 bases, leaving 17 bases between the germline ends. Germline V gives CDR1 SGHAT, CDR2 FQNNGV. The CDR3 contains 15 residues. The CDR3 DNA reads TGTGCCAGCAGCCTCTCGGGGGGCATGGTCTACGAGCAGTACTTC. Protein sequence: CASSLSGGMVYEQYF.

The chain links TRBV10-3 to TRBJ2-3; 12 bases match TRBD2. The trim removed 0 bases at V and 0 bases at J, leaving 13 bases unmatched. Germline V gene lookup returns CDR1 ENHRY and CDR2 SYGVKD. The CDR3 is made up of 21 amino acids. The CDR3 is CAISESGGRLAGAASTDTQYF. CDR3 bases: TGTGCCATCAGTGAGTCAGGGGGAAGACTAGCGGGGGCCGCTAGCACAGATACGCAGTATTTT.

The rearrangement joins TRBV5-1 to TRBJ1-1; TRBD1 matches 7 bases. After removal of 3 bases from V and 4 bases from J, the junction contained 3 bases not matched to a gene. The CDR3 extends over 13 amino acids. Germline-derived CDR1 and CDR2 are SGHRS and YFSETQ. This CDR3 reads CASSWTGVTEAFF. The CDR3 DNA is TGCGCCAGCAGCTGGACAGGAGTCACTGAAGCTTTCTTT.

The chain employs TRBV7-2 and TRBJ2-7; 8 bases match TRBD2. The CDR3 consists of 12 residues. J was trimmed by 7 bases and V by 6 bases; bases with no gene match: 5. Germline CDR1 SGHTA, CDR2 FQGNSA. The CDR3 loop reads CASRPRGGEQYF. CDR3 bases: TGTGCCAGCAGGCCTCGGGGGGGTGAGCAGTACTTC. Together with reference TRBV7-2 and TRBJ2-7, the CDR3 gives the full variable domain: GAGVSQSPSNKVTEKGKDVELRCDPISGHTALYWYRQSLGQGLEFLIYFQGNSAPDKSGLPSDRFSAERTGGSVSTLTIQRTQQEDSAVYLCASRPRGGEQYFGPGTRLTVT.